The 31 T cell receptor beta chains reported below all come from one sample, sequenced in a study of OX40 agonist ivuxolimab in advanced cancers. The table came from immunoSEQ multiplex PCR; TCRdb's copy has only in-frame clones and leaves some out. This repertoire shows tens of thousands of clones, 75% to 95% found once; its top ten account for approximately 7%. The sample consisted of CD4+ or CD8+ T cells sorted from blood, taken in a trial of the OX40 agonist ivuxolimab. These TCRs come from an adult with an advanced solid tumor such as melanoma, head and neck, liver or kidney cancer.

CDR3 DNA: TGCGCCAGCAGCTTCCAGGGGGCTAACACTGAAGCTTTCTTT. Amino acid sequence: CASSFQGANTEAFF. The chain has TRBV5-1 and TRBJ1-1; TRBD1 matches at 8 bases. In germline, CDR1 is SGHRS, CDR2 YFSETQ. This CDR3 comprises 14 residues. V lost 2 bases and J lost 2; bases outside the gene matches: 2.

This rearrangement joins TRBV11-2 to TRBJ1-5; D ambiguous. Per germline, CDR1 SGHAT and CDR2 FQNNGV. V shed 0 bases and J shed 6 bases, with 6 bases lying between them. The CDR3 extends over 13 amino acids. The CDR3 reads CASSLDLTQPQHF. The CDR3 bases are TGTGCCAGCAGCTTAGATCTTACTCAGCCCCAGCATTTT.

The J gene is TRBJ2-5, the V gene TRBV18, with 10 bases lining up with TRBD1. The CDR3 consists of 15 residues. Germline lookup yields CDR1 KGHSH and CDR2 LQKENI. With 4 bases clipped from V and 3 bases from J, the junction kept 5 bases outside the gene matches. The CDR3 is CASSLGTGDEETQYF. The CDR3, as DNA: TGTGCCAGCTCACTCGGGACAGGGGACGAAGAGACCCAGTACTTC.

V gene TRBV27 combines with J gene TRBJ2-2, with 10 bases matching TRBD1. J was trimmed by 4 bases and V by 5 bases; bases with no gene match: 7. The CDR3 totals 16 residues. Per germline, CDR1 MNHEY and CDR2 SMNVEV (reference sequence). The CDR3 DNA sequence: TGTGCCAGCAGTCCCCCGGGACAGGGGTTCACCGGGGAGCTGTTTTTT. Protein sequence: CASSPPGQGFTGELFF.

This clone came up a few times. The chain links TRBV5-8 to TRBJ2-7; the match to TRBD2 covers 11 bases. The CDR3 length is 19 residues. Unmatched junction bases numbered 15, after V lost 3 bases and J lost 1 base. Germline V gene data show CDR1 as SGHTS and CDR2 as YDEGEE. CDR3 loop: CASSSARLFSGRASYEQYF. The DNA of the CDR3 is TGTGCCAGCAGCTCGGCGCGGCTATTTAGCGGGAGGGCTTCCTACGAGCAGTACTTC.

The rearrangement joins TRBV25-1 to TRBJ2-7; D ambiguous. The V end was cut by 2 bases, the J end by 9 bases, with 11 bases between. CDR1 and CDR2 (germline): MGHDK, SYGVNS. The CDR3 is 12 residues long. CDR3 DNA sequence: TGTGCCAGCAGTGAACTCCCTGGGCCGCAGTACTTC. Translation gives CASSELPGPQYF.

The chain joins TRBV5-6 to TRBJ1-2; the D is unclear. Per the germline V gene, CDR1 is SGHDT and CDR2 is YYEEEE. V lost 5 bases to trimming and J lost 4 bases, with 15 bases between them. This CDR3 is 14 amino acids long. CDR3 residues: CASSQPTVTYGYTF. The CDR3 DNA follows: TGTGCCAGCAGTCAACCTACAGTAACCTATGGCTACACCTTC.

The rearrangement joins TRBV5-1 to TRBJ2-7, with 11 bases aligning to TRBD2. The V gene end was trimmed by 1 base and the J gene end by 4 bases; junction bases not matched to a gene: 1. The CDR3 is 14 residues long. Germline V gene data show CDR1 as SGHRS and CDR2 as YFSETQ. The CDR3 region has the DNA TGCGCCAGCAGCTTGACTAGCGGGAGTTACGAGCAGTACTTC. It yields the protein CASSLTSGSYEQYF.

This clone has a handful of counts. The chain joins TRBV5-4 to TRBJ1-2, with D perhaps matching TRBD1 (5 bases). Trimming took off 4 bases at V and 3 bases at J, with 10 bases between the two ends. In germline, CDR1 is SGHNT, CDR2 YYREEE (reference sequence). CDR3 length equals 13 residues. CDR3 DNA: TGTGCCAGCAGCGGGACGGCCCACTATGGCTACACCTTC. Amino acids: CASSGTAHYGYTF.

This chain joins TRBV18 and TRBJ2-7, with 9 bases aligning to TRBD1. After removal of 3 bases from V and 6 bases from J, the junction contained 6 bases not matched to a gene. This CDR3 region has 14 residues. Germline CDR1 reads KGHSH; CDR2 reads LQKENI. The DNA of the CDR3 is TGTGCCAGCTCACCCCCGGGACAGGGCGGCGAGCAGTACTTC. As protein: CASSPPGQGGEQYF. The complete variable domain, with remaining parts taken from reference TRBV18 and TRBJ2-7, reads NAGVMQNPRHLVRRRGQEARLRCSPMKGHSHVYWYRQLPEEGLKFMVYLQKENIIDESGMPKERFSAEFPKEGPSILRIQQVVRGDSAAYFCASSPPGQGGEQYFGPGTRLTVT.

The chain combines TRBV6-6 with TRBJ2-1; 7 nucleotides line up with TRBD2. The V and J ends lost 5 bases and 7 bases, in that order; junction bases with no gene match: 8. The CDR3 loop spans 14 amino acids. Per the germline V gene, CDR1 is MNHNY and CDR2 is SVGAGI (reference sequence). The chain's CDR3 is CASSLAEGWNEQFF. The CDR3 nucleotides are TGTGCCAGCAGTCTAGCGGAGGGGTGGAATGAGCAGTTCTTC.

The chain joins TRBV6-1 to TRBJ2-5; unclear D gene. V was trimmed by 2 bases and J by 2 bases, leaving 12 bases between them. The germline gives CDR1 MNHNS, CDR2 SASEGT. The CDR3 runs 15 residues. CDR3 protein: CASSEIAARQETQYF. In nucleotides, the CDR3 is TGTGCCAGCAGTGAAATTGCGGCAAGACAAGAGACCCAGTACTTC.

This clone was observed a few times. The chain links TRBV10-3 to TRBJ1-1, with a weak D call TRBD1 (5 bases). From germline, CDR1 is ENHRY and CDR2 SYGVKD. CDR3 length: 13 amino acids. Trimming took 7 bases from V and 3 from J, leaving 12 bases between them. Written as DNA, the CDR3 is TGTGCCATCACCCGCGGGGGGGACACTGAAGCTTTCTTT. It yields the protein CAITRGGDTEAFF.

This clone was seen just once. The rearrangement links TRBV9 to TRBJ2-7, with TRBD1 matching 7 bases. Unmatched junction bases numbered 8, after V lost 0 bases and J lost 5 bases. The germline gives CDR1 SGDLS, CDR2 YYNGEE. This CDR3 contains 15 residues. CDR3 sequence reads: CASSVAGTVPDEQYF. The CDR3 DNA is TGTGCCAGCAGCGTAGCTGGGACAGTTCCGGACGAGCAGTACTTC.

The chain joins TRBV5-6 to TRBJ1-6, with a possible D match to TRBD1 (5 bases). The V gene lost 4 bases and the J gene lost 7 bases, with 18 bases spanning the gap. This CDR3 is built from 16 residues. Germline-derived CDR1 and CDR2 are SGHDT and YYEEEE. CDR3 region: CASSPIGSGRNSPLHF. The CDR3 bases are TGTGCCAGCAGCCCGATCGGGTCAGGGAGGAATTCACCCCTCCACTTT. The full variable domain, its missing parts supplied by reference TRBV5-6 and TRBJ1-6, is DAGVTQSPTHLIKTRGQQVTLRCSPKSGHDTVSWYQQALGQGPQFIFQYYEEEERQRGNFPDRFSGHQFPNYSSELNVNALLLGDSALYLCASSPIGSGRNSPLHFGNGTRLTVT.

The chain employs TRBV18 and TRBJ1-3, with D hard to call. The CDR3 totals 16 residues. The germline V gene has CDR1 KGHSH and CDR2 LQKENI. V gave up 2 bases and J gave up 0 bases, with 11 bases separating them. CDR3 amino acids: CASSPGRTFSGNTIYF. For the CDR3, the DNA is TGTGCCAGCTCACCAGGCCGCACCTTCTCTGGAAACACCATATATTTT.

The rearrangement uses TRBV19 and TRBJ1-1; a weak D match, TRBD1 (5 bases). The length of the CDR3 is 18 residues. Per the germline V gene, CDR1 is LNHDA and CDR2 is SQIVND (reference sequence). Trimming removed 6 bases from V and 1 base from J, with 24 bases in between. The CDR3 DNA reads as TGTGCCAGTAGAAACTTACTAGGGAATAGGGGAAGGAACACTGAAGCTTTCTTT. Translated: CASRNLLGNRGRNTEAFF. The full variable domain, its missing parts supplied by reference TRBV19 and TRBJ1-1, is DGGITQSPKYLFRKEGQNVTLSCEQNLNHDAMYWYRQDPGQGLRLIYYSQIVNDFQKGDIAEGYSVSREKKESFPLTVTSAQKNPTAFYLCASRNLLGNRGRNTEAFFGQGTRLTVV.

Note on this clone: One end of the junction fails to match germline, which may point to a read error. The chain combines TRBV7-9 with TRBJ2-7; 7 positions agree with TRBD1. The CDR3 runs to 12 residues. From germline, CDR1 is SEHNR and CDR2 FQNEAQ (reference sequence). The CDR3 loop is CASSSEVGGTDF. CDR3 sequence (DNA): TGTGCCAGCAGCTCTGAGGTAGGGGGCACGGACTTC.

CDR3 sequence (DNA): TGTGCCTGGATGAGGTTTTCGGGGGCCAACGTCCTGACTTTC. This codes for CAWMRFSGANVLTF. The chain links TRBV30 to TRBJ2-6; D remains ambiguous. CDR1 and CDR2 (germline): GTSNPN, SVGIG (reference sequence). CDR3 size: 14 residues. The germline V and J ends were trimmed by 4 bases and 4 bases, with 11 bases remaining between them.

This clone has only a few counts. The J gene is TRBJ2-1, the V gene TRBV9, with 7 bases fitting TRBD2. Germline-derived CDR1 and CDR2 are SGDLS and YYNGEE. CDR3 size: 12 residues. V shed 3 bases and J 12 bases; nucleotides not matched to a gene: 6. CDR3 amino acids: CASSADVAGQFF. The CDR3 DNA reads as TGTGCCAGCAGCGCCGACGTAGCGGGGCAGTTCTTC.

As for this clone: Within the sample, other DNA sequences also encode this same CDR3. V is TRBV5-1 and J is TRBJ2-7; D is uncertain. This CDR3 region has 13 residues. CDR1 SGHRS and CDR2 YFSETQ come from the germline V gene. The ends were cut back, 0 bases at V and 0 bases at J, with 4 bases in the middle. CDR3 sequence reads: CASSLVSSYEQYF. As DNA, the CDR3 is TGCGCCAGCAGCTTGGTCAGCTCCTACGAGCAGTACTTC.

The chain combines TRBV10-1 with TRBJ2-7; D is uncertain. This CDR3 is 12 amino acids long. Germline CDR1 reads WNHNN; CDR2 reads SYGVQD (reference sequence). V lost 6 bases and J 4 bases, leaving 10 bases between the germline ends. CDR3 sequence: CASSLPLYEQYF. Written as DNA, the CDR3 is TGCGCCAGCAGCCTCCCATTATACGAGCAGTACTTC.

The genes are TRBV28 and TRBJ2-7, with 11 bases that match TRBD2. V shed 4 bases, J shed 2 bases, and the junction held 4 bases outside the gene matches. The germline V gene has CDR1 MDHEN and CDR2 SYDVKM. The CDR3 loop spans 15 amino acids. The CDR3 DNA is TGTGCCAGCAGTTGGGGACTAGCGGAAGCCTACGAGCAGTACTTC. Residues: CASSWGLAEAYEQYF.

This clone has a handful of counts. The chain has TRBV19 and TRBJ2-6; D ambiguous. The CDR3 totals 14 residues. Trimming removed 3 bases at V and 0 bases at J, with 3 bases between. The germline V gene has CDR1 LNHDA and CDR2 SQIVND (reference sequence). DNA for the CDR3: TGTGCCAGTAGTATGGGCTCTGGGGCCAACGTCCTGACTTTC. Its translation is CASSMGSGANVLTF.

CDR3: CASSLDPAGQGGKLFF. The DNA of the CDR3 is TGTGCCAGCAGCTTAGATCCGGCCGGACAAGGCGGAAAACTGTTTTTT. V and J are TRBV11-2 and TRBJ1-4; D perhaps matches TRBD1 (5 bases). V was trimmed by 0 bases and J by 10 bases, leaving 18 bases between them. Per germline, CDR1 SGHAT and CDR2 FQNNGV. The CDR3 is 16 amino acids.

The V gene is TRBV10-2, the J gene TRBJ1-2, with D perhaps matching TRBD1 (5 bases). The CDR3 is 12 residues long. Germline lookup yields CDR1 WSHSY and CDR2 SAAADI. V was shortened by 4 bases and J by 8 bases, with 11 bases between the two germline ends. The CDR3 coding sequence is TGCGCCAGCAGTGCCCAGGGCGGGGGCTACACCTTC. This encodes CASSAQGGGYTF.

The chain is built from TRBV11-2 and TRBJ1-1; D perhaps matches TRBD1 (6 bases). CDR1 SGHAT and CDR2 FQNNGV come from the germline V gene. V was shortened by 5 bases and J by 4 bases, with 17 bases between the two germline ends. The CDR3 has 15 amino acids. The CDR3 sequence is CASSPKGGGSTEAFF. CDR3 in DNA: TGTGCCAGCAGCCCAAAAGGGGGAGGGTCCACTGAAGCTTTCTTT.

A few counts support this clone. The chain uses TRBV7-2 and TRBJ2-3, with D uncertain. Looked up from germline, CDR1 is SGHTA and CDR2 is FQGNSA. This CDR3 region has 14 residues. Between the trimmed V and J ends, which lost 3 bases and 0 bases, there was a span of 7 bases. Here the CDR3 reads CASSFWTSTDTQYF. CDR3 DNA: TGTGCCAGCAGCTTTTGGACGAGCACAGATACGCAGTATTTT.

This chain joins TRBV15 and TRBJ1-1; 7 bases line up with TRBD1. Germline CDR1 is LNHNV and CDR2 is YYDKDF (reference sequence). This CDR3 spans 14 amino acids. The V and J ends lost 4 bases and 6 bases, in that order; junction bases with no gene match: 8. CDR3 coding DNA: TGTGCCACCAGCACTCCGAACAGGGGCGCTGAAGCTTTCTTT. Its translation is CATSTPNRGAEAFF.

Only one count was recorded for this clone. The gene calls are TRBV2 and TRBJ2-7, with D unclear. The germline CDR1 and CDR2 sequences are SNHLY and FYNNEI. With 2 bases removed from V and 1 base from J, the gap between germline ends came to 6 bases. CDR3 size: 13 residues. CDR3 loop: CASSEQASYEQYF. DNA for the CDR3: TGTGCCAGCAGTGAACAGGCGTCCTACGAGCAGTACTTC.

V is TRBV7-8 and J is TRBJ1-5, with D perhaps TRBD1 (6 bases). The V gene lost 2 bases and the J gene lost 4 bases, with 15 bases spanning the gap. There are 16 residues in the CDR3. CDR1 is SGHVS, CDR2 FQNEAQ, per germline. The CDR3 nucleotides read TGTGCCAGCAGCTTAATTGGGGGGCGCGAGAATCAGCCCCAGCATTTT. Its protein is CASSLIGGRENQPQHF.